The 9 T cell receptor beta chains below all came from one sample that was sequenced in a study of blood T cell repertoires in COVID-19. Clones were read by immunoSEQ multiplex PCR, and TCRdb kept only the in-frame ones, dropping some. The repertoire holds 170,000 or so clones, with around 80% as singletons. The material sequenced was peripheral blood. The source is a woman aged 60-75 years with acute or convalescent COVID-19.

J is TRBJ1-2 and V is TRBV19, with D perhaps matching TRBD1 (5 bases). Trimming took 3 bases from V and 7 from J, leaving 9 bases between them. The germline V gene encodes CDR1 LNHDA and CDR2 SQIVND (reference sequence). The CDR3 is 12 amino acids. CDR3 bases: TGTGCCAGTAGTATGTCGGGGGTTGGCTACACCTTC. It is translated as CASSMSGVGYTF.

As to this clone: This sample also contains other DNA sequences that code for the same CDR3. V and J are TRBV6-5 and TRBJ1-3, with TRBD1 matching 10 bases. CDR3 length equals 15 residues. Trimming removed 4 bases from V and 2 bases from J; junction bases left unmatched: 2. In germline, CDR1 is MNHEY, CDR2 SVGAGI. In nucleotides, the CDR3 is TGTGCCAGCAGTTCGGGACAGGGGACTGGAAACACCATATATTTT. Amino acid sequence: CASSSGQGTGNTIYF.

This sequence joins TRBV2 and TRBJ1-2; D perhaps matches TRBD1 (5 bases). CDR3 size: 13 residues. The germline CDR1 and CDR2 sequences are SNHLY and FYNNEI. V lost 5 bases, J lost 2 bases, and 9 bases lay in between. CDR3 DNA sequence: TGTGCCAGCAGTTTCGACAGCAACTATGGCTACACCTTC. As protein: CASSFDSNYGYTF.

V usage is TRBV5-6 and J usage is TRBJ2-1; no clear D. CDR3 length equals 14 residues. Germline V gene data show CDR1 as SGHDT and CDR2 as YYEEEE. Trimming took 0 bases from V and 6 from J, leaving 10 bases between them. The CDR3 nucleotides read TGTGCCAGCAGCTTGGTGCCAGGCCGCAATGAGCAGTTCTTC. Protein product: CASSLVPGRNEQFF.

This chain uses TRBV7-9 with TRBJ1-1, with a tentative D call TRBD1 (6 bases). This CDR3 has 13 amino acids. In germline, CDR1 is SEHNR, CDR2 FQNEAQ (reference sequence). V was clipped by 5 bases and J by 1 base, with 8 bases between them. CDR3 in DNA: TGTGCCAGCAGCATGGACAGGAACACTGAAGCTTTCTTT. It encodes CASSMDRNTEAFF.

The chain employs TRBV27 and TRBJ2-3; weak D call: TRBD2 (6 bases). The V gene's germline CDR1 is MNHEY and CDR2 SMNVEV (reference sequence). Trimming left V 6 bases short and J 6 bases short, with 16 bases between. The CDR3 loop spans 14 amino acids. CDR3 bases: TGTGCCAGCAGGCATGCCGGGGGAGCTGATACGCAGTATTTT. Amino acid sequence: CASRHAGGADTQYF.

CDR3 region: CASQGWDTEAFF. The DNA of the CDR3 is TGTGCCAGTCAGGGGTGGGACACTGAAGCTTTCTTT. The V call is TRBV10-3, the J call TRBJ1-1; D is perhaps TRBD1 (6 bases). CDR1 and CDR2 from the germline V gene are ENHRY and SYGVKD. With 10 bases removed from V and 3 bases from J, the gap between germline ends came to 12 bases. This CDR3 is 12 amino acids long.

DNA for the CDR3: TGTGCCAGCAGCTTAGCGCGGCGGGGCTTAAACACCATATATTTT. Its translation: CASSLARRGLNTIYF. The V gene is TRBV7-9, the J gene TRBJ1-3; tentative D call: TRBD1 (5 bases). The germline V gene has CDR1 SEHNR and CDR2 FQNEAQ (reference sequence). Trimming left V 0 bases short and J 6 bases short, with 12 bases between. There are 15 residues in the CDR3.

This chain's CDR3 is CASSDDSLRNTEAFF. CDR3 nucleotides: TGTGCCAGCAGCGATGACAGTTTGAGGAACACTGAAGCTTTCTTT. The chain couples TRBV7-2 to TRBJ1-1, with a possible D match to TRBD1 (5 bases). The CDR3 contains 15 residues. Looked up from germline, CDR1 is SGHTA and CDR2 is FQGNSA. Trimming shortened V by 5 bases and J by 1 base, and 14 bases separated the two germline ends.